This T cell receptor (beta chain) derives from a study of T cell repertoires in cytomegalovirus infection. From the reads, TCRdb called clonotypes with MiXCR, one entry per CDR3 protein. In the table there are some 180,000 distinct CDR3 sequences, about a sixth of which are singletons. This clonotype has more than one count but fewer than ten. Its antigen is still unknown. V shed 5 bases, J shed 2 bases, and the junction held 5 bases outside the gene matches. CDR1 and CDR2 from the germline V gene are SGHAT and FQNNGV. The CDR3 sequence is 15 residues long. Study-level results: Using cumulative public TCR beta family frequency, the authors identified those who carried CMV together with the relevant HLA.

The receptor's source is a human donor in good health (CMV status not recorded). Some clones in this sample may be carry-over from other donors' samples. Sequenced sample: CD8+ T cells from PBMCs. The rearrangement uses TRBV11-2 and TRBJ2-3, with TRBD2 matching over 9 bases. Here the CDR3 reads CASSPSGDSTDTQYF. DNA of the CDR3: TGTGCCAGCAGCCCTAGCGGGGACTCCACAGATACGCAGTATTTT.